These T cell receptor beta chains were read from a single sample in a study of cytomegalovirus exposure and HLA in healthy donors. The data were produced by immunoSEQ multiplex PCR, yet TCRdb's version contains in-frame clones alone and is incomplete. The table records about 190,000 clones, about 90% of them present only once. Sequencing was performed on PBMCs. Receptors originate from a man aged 25-45 years in good health and CMV-seronegative. Each CDR3 is given with its conserved first and last residue. Each record gives: clone size, J gene, V gene, D gene, CDR3 DNA, CDR3 protein. The D gene is left open where the match is weak. A row's size may be missing; if present it is once, few, many or a size class.

-,TRBJ1-4,TRBV7-9,-,TGTGCCAGCAGCTTAGGAGTGGAAAAACTGTTTTTT,CASSLGVEKLFF
-,TRBJ1-5,TRBV27,TRBD1,TGTGCCAGCAGTCCGGGACAGGGCAATCAGCCCCAGCATTTT,CASSPGQGNQPQHF
-,TRBJ2-1,TRBV28,-,TGTGCCAGCGTGCAGGGGAACGCTGAGCAGTTCTTC,CASVQGNAEQFF
few,TRBJ2-4,TRBV21-1,-,TGTGCCAGCAGCAAAGTACTCCGGACAGGGAGCCTGACCAAAAACATTCAGTACTTC,CASSKVLRTGSLTKNIQYF
once,TRBJ1-4,TRBV7-9,-,TGTGCCAGCAGCTTAGCAAAGGGGCTTACTGGAGAAAAACTGTTTTTT,CASSLAKGLTGEKLFF
-,TRBJ2-3,TRBV7-9,-,TGTGCCAGCAGCTCCCCCCCCGGAGCTAGCACAGATACGCAGTATTTT,CASSSPPGASTDTQYF
-,TRBJ2-3,TRBV28,-,TGTGCCAGCAGTTCCCAAGATACGCAGTATTTT,CASSSQDTQYF
-,TRBJ1-5,TRBV19,-,TGTGCCAGTAGTTCAAATCAGCCCCAGCATTTT,CASSSNQPQHF
-,TRBJ2-3,TRBV6-5,TRBD2,TGTGCCAGCCTCCTAGCGGGTTCAGATACGCAGTATTTT,CASLLAGSDTQYF
-,TRBJ1-5,TRBV7-2,TRBD1,TGCGCCAGCAGCACCGTTACAGGGGGCAATCAGCCCCAGCATTTT,CASSTVTGGNQPQHF
-,TRBJ2-7,TRBV6-5,-,TGTGCCAGCAGTGAAGAGGCTCCTAGGTACGAGCAGTACTTC,CASSEEAPRYEQYF
-,TRBJ1-2,TRBV19,-,TGTGCCAGTAGACTCCCGGGGGGGAACCGCTATGGCTACACCTTC,CASRLPGGNRYGYTF
-,TRBJ2-3,TRBV30,TRBD2,TGTGCCTGGAGTGTGGCACTAGCGCCCGGGGCAGATACGCAGTATTTT,CAWSVALAPGADTQYF
-,TRBJ1-5,TRBV19,TRBD1,TGTGCCAGTAGTAGGGACAGAGGGAGCAATCAGCCCCAGCATTTT,CASSRDRGSNQPQHF
-,TRBJ2-1,TRBV5-1,TRBD2,TGCGCCAGCAGCCCCGGGACTAGCTCCTACAATGAGCAGTTCTTC,CASSPGTSSYNEQFF
-,TRBJ2-7,TRBV7-6,-,TGTGCCAGCAGCTTAGACCTCGGGGACGAGCAGTACTTC,CASSLDLGDEQYF
-,TRBJ1-1,TRBV10-3,TRBD1,TGTGCCATGGGGACAGGGAGTAGCACTGAAGCTTTCTTT,CAMGTGSSTEAFF
once,TRBJ1-1,TRBV6-5,-,TGTGCCAGCAAAAAGGGAGCCACTGAAGCTTTCTTT,CASKKGATEAFF
-,TRBJ2-7,TRBV6-5,-,TGTGCCAGCACCAGGGCGCACGAGCAGTACTTC,CASTRAHEQYF
-,TRBJ2-3,TRBV7-9,-,TGTGCCAGCAGCTTCTTTCGGTCAGGGACTACAGATACGCAGTATTTT,CASSFFRSGTTDTQYF
-,TRBJ2-6,TRBV18,TRBD1,TGTGCCAGCTCGGACAGGGTAACAGGGGCCAACGTCCTGACTTTC,CASSDRVTGANVLTF
-,TRBJ2-7,TRBV5-4,TRBD1,TGTGCCAGCAGCCTCGGGACAGAAGGCTACGAGCAGTACTTC,CASSLGTEGYEQYF
-,TRBJ1-2,TRBV9,-,TGTGCCAGCAGCGTTGAACAGGGTCGATATCCTTCTGGCTACACCTTC,CASSVEQGRYPSGYTF
-,TRBJ2-7,TRBV2,TRBD2,TGTGCCAGCGGGGGGGACGCCACCTACGAGCAGTACTTC,CASGGDATYEQYF
-,TRBJ2-1,TRBV11-3,TRBD1,TGTGCCAGCAGCTTGACAGGGCTAACGTCTGTGCAGTTCTTC,CASSLTGLTSVQFF
-,TRBJ2-3,TRBV19,-,TGTGCCAGTAGTCGGGTGGCAGATACGCAGTATTTT,CASSRVADTQYF
-,TRBJ2-7,TRBV25-1,-,TGTGCCAGCAGTGTCAGGGGAGGGGGCTACGAGCAGTACTTC,CASSVRGGGYEQYF
-,TRBJ2-3,TRBV7-2,TRBD2,TGTGCCAGCAGCCCCGACCTAACTATGACTAGCGATAACGAGGATACGCAGTATTTT,CASSPDLTMTSDNEDTQYF
-,TRBJ2-7,TRBV30,-,TGTGCCTGGAGTGGTACAGCTTACGAGCAGTACTTC,CAWSGTAYEQYF
-,TRBJ1-2,TRBV7-2,-,TGTGCCAGCAGCTTAAGCGCCCAACGGCTCCCAAACTATGGCTACACCTTC,CASSLSAQRLPNYGYTF
-,TRBJ1-6,TRBV5-1,-,TGCGCCAGCAGCTTGGAGGCAGGGTCGGTCCCTTCACCCCTCCACTTT,CASSLEAGSVPSPLHF
few,TRBJ1-2,TRBV7-2,-,TGTGCCAGCAGCCCTCCCGGGGGCTATGGCTACACCTTC,CASSPPGGYGYTF
-,TRBJ1-3,TRBV6-5,-,TGTGCCAGCAGTTCCCCCGGGGGACCTGGAAACACCATATATTTT,CASSSPGGPGNTIYF
-,TRBJ1-5,TRBV27,TRBD1,TGTGCCAGCAGTGGGGGACAGCTTCCCAATCAGCCCCAGCATTTT,CASSGGQLPNQPQHF
-,TRBJ2-7,TRBV6-4,-,TGTGCCAGCAGCCGGGACACTCAATACGAGCAGTACTTC,CASSRDTQYEQYF
-,TRBJ2-3,TRBV4-1,TRBD2,TGCGCCAGCAGCCTAGGGGATGGCGGGGGGGAAACAGATACGCAGTATTTT,CASSLGDGGGETDTQYF
-,TRBJ2-2,TRBV5-4,-,TGTGCCAGCAGCTCCCCCAGTGTGAACACCGGGGAGCTGTTTTTT,CASSSPSVNTGELFF
-,TRBJ1-5,TRBV2,TRBD1,TGTGCCAGCAGCCGACAGGGTATTGGGATTTCGAATCAGCCCCAGCATTTT,CASSRQGIGISNQPQHF
-,TRBJ2-3,TRBV5-6,TRBD2,TGTGCCAGCAGCTTGGAAAGGACGGCGGGGGGTGTTTTCACAGATACGCAGTATTTT,CASSLERTAGGVFTDTQYF
-,TRBJ2-7,TRBV28,TRBD1,TGTGCCAGCAGTTTCTTGGGACAGGGCTACGAGCAGTACTTC,CASSFLGQGYEQYF
-,TRBJ1-1,TRBV5-4,TRBD1,TGTGCCAGCAGCCCTGGGACAGGGACGATGAACACTGAAGCTTTCTTT,CASSPGTGTMNTEAFF
few,TRBJ2-2,TRBV6-5,TRBD1,TGTGCCAGCAGACCCGACAGGGCGTATACCGGGGAGCTGTTTTTT,CASRPDRAYTGELFF
-,TRBJ2-1,TRBV4-1,-,TGCGCCAGCAGCCAGATGACAGGTCCCTACAATGAGCAGTTCTTC,CASSQMTGPYNEQFF
-,TRBJ1-1,TRBV28,TRBD1,TGTGCCAGCACAAGACAGGGAGCAAAGACTGAAGCTTTCTTT,CASTRQGAKTEAFF